The source of this T cell receptor (beta chain) is a study of T cells in Graves' hyperthyroidism and ophthalmopathy. The source material, RNA transcripts, was used to amplify TCR beta CDR3 regions. The TCR CDR3 was amplified in a first-round RT-PCR using the HTBI primer set. TCRdb re-called the multiplex PCR reads through MiXCR, storing one row per CDR3 protein. The table shows fewer than 750,000 distinct CDR3 sequences, with around 42% occurring only once. As regards this clonotype: Its antigen is unidentified.

Points from the study as a whole: The model's output predicted ophthalmopathy at a median of roughly 6 months prior to onset.

Together with thyroid ultrasound, orbital computed tomography, serum thyroxine and TRAb, clinical symptoms were used for diagnoses. The CDR3 is 13 residues long. Germline CDR1 and CDR2: SQVTM and ANQGSEA. V gave up 8 bases and J gave up 2 bases; unmatched junction bases: 4. V and J are TRBV29-1 and TRBJ1-3, with TRBD1 identical over 9 bases. The sequence was obtained from a woman younger than 35 with Graves' hyperthyroidism. Specimen: peripheral blood or thyroid tissue (not recorded which). The CDR3 region has the DNA TGCAGCTCGGACAGGGGAGCTGGAAACACCATATATTTT. This encodes CSSDRGAGNTIYF.